The 14 T cell receptor beta chains below were found in one sample sequenced in a study of CXCR4 blockade with PD-1 therapy in pancreatic cancer. Assay: immunoSEQ multiplex PCR; the TCRdb copy retains only in-frame clones and omits some. The sample comprises about 8,000 clones, roughly three fifths of which are singletons, and approximately 7% rests with the top ten. The sequencing sample was made of tumor tissue. These receptors were collected from a human donor with pancreatic ductal adenocarcinoma.

V usage is TRBV29-1 and J usage is TRBJ2-7; 11 nucleotides agree with TRBD2. There are 14 residues in the CDR3. CDR1 is SQVTM, CDR2 ANQGSEA, per germline. V lost 6 bases, J lost 1 base, and 5 bases stayed unmatched. CDR3 in amino acids: CSVATSGSSYEQYF. CDR3 nucleotides: TGCAGCGTAGCTACTAGCGGGAGTTCCTACGAGCAGTACTTC.

The chain recombines TRBV11-3 with TRBJ2-3, with 9 bases identical to TRBD1. V shed 0 bases and J 3 bases; nucleotides not matched to a gene: 1. The germline V gene has CDR1 SGHNT and CDR2 YENEEA. CDR3 length equals 15 residues. The CDR3 sequence: CASSLDDRGTDTQYF. Here the CDR3 DNA reads TGTGCCAGCAGCTTAGACGACAGGGGGACAGATACGCAGTATTTT.

This rearrangement joins TRBV7-5 to TRBJ2-3. TRBV7-5 has pseudogene status. This CDR3 contains 15 residues. The CDR3 DNA reads TGTGCCAGCAGCTTAGGGGGGCGGGATGGAGATACGCAGTATTTT. This translates into CASSLGGRDGDTQYF.

Sample share makes this clone medium-sized. The chain combines TRBV4-1 with TRBJ2-2; TRBD2 matches 7 bases. The CDR3 runs 19 residues. The V gene's germline CDR1 is MGHRA and CDR2 YSYEKL. V dropped 0 bases and J dropped 3; count of bases not matched to a gene: 13. The DNA for the CDR3 is TGCGCCAGCAGCCAAGATTACGTGGGAGCGGGGAGGGACACCGGGGAGCTGTTTTTT. Its protein product is CASSQDYVGAGRDTGELFF.

V and J are TRBV30 and TRBJ1-2; D ambiguous. The CDR3 is made up of 14 amino acids. Germline CDR1 is GTSNPN and CDR2 is SVGIG (reference sequence). The V and J ends lost 8 bases and 0 bases respectively, with 16 bases between them. The CDR3 bases are TGTGCCCGAAATAGGGAGTCAGCTAACTATGGCTACACCTTC. As protein: CARNRESANYGYTF. Full variable domain (rest looked up from reference TRBV30 and TRBJ1-2): SQTIHQWPATLVQPVGSPLSLECTVEGTSNPNLYWYRQAAGRGLQLLFYSVGIGQISSEVPQNLSASRPQDRQFILSSKKLLLSDSGFYLCARNRESANYGYTFGSGTRLTVV.

The chain combines TRBV29-1 with TRBJ2-7, with a weak D call TRBD1 (5 bases). Trimming left V 0 bases short and J 3 bases short, with 15 bases between. The CDR3 loop spans 15 amino acids. CDR1 and CDR2 from the germline V gene are SQVTM and ANQGSEA. CDR3 DNA sequence: TGCAGCGTTGAAGAGATGCAGGGTGGTCGCTACGAGCAGTACTTC. Amino acid sequence: CSVEEMQGGRYEQYF.

The chain couples TRBV28 to TRBJ2-3, with D possibly TRBD1 on 6 matching bases. CDR1 and CDR2 (germline): MDHEN, SYDVKM. The CDR3 sequence is 13 residues long. V was clipped by 5 bases and J by 4 bases, with 10 bases between them. The DNA of the CDR3 is TGTGCCAGCAGTAACACAGGGCCAGATACGCAGTATTTT. Amino acid sequence: CASSNTGPDTQYF.

The chain uses TRBV18 and TRBJ2-1; 10 bases line up with TRBD2. Germline V gene data show CDR1 as KGHSH and CDR2 as LQKENI. V shed 5 bases and J 1 base; nucleotides not matched to a gene: 5. This CDR3 spans 16 amino acids. The CDR3 DNA sequence: TGTGCCAGCTCAAACCTTAGCGGGGGGTCCTACAATGAGCAGTTCTTC. Protein sequence: CASSNLSGGSYNEQFF.

This clone occurred a few times. The rearrangement links TRBV6-8 to TRBJ2-6; D remains ambiguous. This CDR3 spans 15 amino acids. The germline CDR1 and CDR2 sequences are MNHGY and SAAAGT. The ends were cut back, 0 bases at V and 0 bases at J, with 3 bases in the middle. CDR3 coding DNA: TGTGCCAGCAGTTACTCGGGCTCTGGGGCCAACGTCCTGACTTTC. This encodes CASSYSGSGANVLTF.

V gene TRBV7-6 combines with J gene TRBJ2-1; TRBD2 might be the D (6 bases). CDR3 length: 16 amino acids. The germline CDR1 and CDR2 sequences are SGHVS and FNYEAQ. Trimming took off 5 bases at V and 9 bases at J, with 23 bases between the two ends. The CDR3 DNA follows: TGTGCCAGCAGCCAAAACCCGGGACTTAGGAATGGTGAGCAGTTCTTC. Amino acids: CASSQNPGLRNGEQFF.

This clone was seen only a few times. V and J are TRBV25-1 and TRBJ2-1, with 9 bases aligning to TRBD2. The CDR3 contains 15 residues. After removal of 2 bases from V and 7 bases from J, the junction contained 6 bases not matched to a gene. Germline-derived CDR1 and CDR2 are MGHDK and SYGVNS. The CDR3 spells CASSEAGGPGNEQFF. The DNA of the CDR3 is TGTGCCAGCAGTGAAGCGGGAGGGCCGGGGAATGAGCAGTTCTTC.

This clone showed up just a few times. The chain employs TRBV12-5 and TRBJ1-3, with a possible D match to TRBD1 (5 bases). The CDR3 spans 13 residues. CDR1 and CDR2 from the germline V gene are LGHNT and FRNRAP. The CDR3, as DNA: TGTGCCAGATCAGGGCCCTCTGGAAACACCATATATTTT. Protein sequence: CARSGPSGNTIYF.

In regard to this clone: One junction end does not reproduce the germline sequence, and a read error may be involved. The DNA contains a base that is ambiguous or unread; its residue becomes X. The V gene is TRBV4-1, the J gene TRBJ1-6, with TRBD1 matching 10 bases. This CDR3 has 15 amino acids. The germline V gene encodes CDR1 MGHRA and CDR2 YSYEKL. In DNA, the CDR3 is TGCGCCAGCAGCCTCCGGGACAGGGGTAATTYACCCCTCCACTTT. Protein product: CASSLRDRGNXPLHF.

This clone was seen a handful of times. The junction departs from germline at one end; a sequencing error may be responsible. Written as DNA, the CDR3 is TGTGCCAGCAGTTACTCGAGATTAAATGAGCAGTTCTTC. The encoded protein is CASSYSRLNEQFF. The chain couples TRBV6-4 to TRBJ2-1; D remains unclear. Germline lookup yields CDR1 MRHNA and CDR2 SNTAGT. CDR3 size: 13 residues.